The 11 T cell receptor beta chains in this list originate from one sample, sequenced in a study of metastatic and nonmetastatic thyroid tumors. TCRdb reprocessed the PCR reads using MiXCR. The data contain about 25,000 clones, approximately 22% of them singletons. Until they underwent thyroid surgery, no patient had received any treatment. The sample consisted of adjacent normal tissue. Receptors were obtained from a female donor with papillary thyroid cancer or a benign thyroid nodule (not recorded which). Some clones in this sample may be carry-over from other donors' samples.

This clone is medium-sized by share. The genes are TRBV2 and TRBJ2-7; 8 positions agree with TRBD1. Germline V gene sequence: CDR1 SNHLY, CDR2 FYNNEI. After removal of 7 bases from V and 5 bases from J, the junction contained 10 bases not matched to a gene. The CDR3 runs to 14 residues. CDR3 nucleotide sequence: TGTGCCAGCAACCCCAGGGGGCGCGGCGACGAGCAGTACTTC. This codes for CASNPRGRGDEQYF.

Worth noting for this clone: A read error is possible here, since a much larger clone lies one base away. The chain has TRBV20-1 and TRBJ2-2; D unresolved. The V end lost 1 base, the J end lost 4 bases, and 10 bases lay between the germline ends. Germline loops: CDR1 DFQATT, CDR2 SNEGSKA (reference sequence). The CDR3 length is 14 residues. This CDR3 is CSARANVVTGELFF. CDR3 in DNA: TGCAGTGCTAGAGCCAACGTGGTCACCGGGGAGCTGTTTTTT.

In its sample, this clone ranks as medium-sized (0.01 to 0.1%). V and J are TRBV6-1 and TRBJ1-1; 10 nucleotides match TRBD1. CDR3 length: 16 amino acids. J was trimmed by 2 bases and V by 5 bases; bases with no gene match: 8. CDR1 is MNHNS and CDR2 is SASEGT in the germline V gene. The CDR3 nucleotides are TGTGCCAGCAGTCCCCGGGACAGGGGTTTAAACACTGAAGCTTTCTTT. Translating it yields CASSPRDRGLNTEAFF.

The V call is TRBV7-9, the J call TRBJ2-7; TRBD1 might be the D (5 bases). Germline assignment: CDR1 SEHNR and CDR2 FQNEAQ (reference sequence). This CDR3 contains 14 residues. Trimming left V 1 base short and J 5 bases short, with 12 bases between. The DNA for the CDR3 is TGTGCCAGCAGCTTAGGGCAGGGTTTTGACGAGCAGTACTTC. This translates into CASSLGQGFDEQYF. The whole variable domain, filled in from reference TRBV7-9 and TRBJ2-7, reads DTGVSQNPRHKITKRGQNVTFRCDPISEHNRLYWYRQTLGQGPEFLTYFQNEAQLEKSRLLSDRFSAERPKGSFSTLEIQRTEQGDSAMYLCASSLGQGFDEQYFGPGTRLTVT.

In this sample, this clone turned up many times. Other DNA sequences in this sample translate to the same CDR3. The chain carries TRBV28 and TRBJ2-3, with D uncertain. Germline V gives CDR1 MDHEN, CDR2 SYDVKM. Trimming removed 3 bases at V and 2 bases at J, with 12 bases between. The CDR3 has 15 residues. The CDR3 protein is CASSLGVLFTDTQYF. CDR3 coding DNA: TGTGCCAGCAGTTTGGGCGTTCTGTTCACAGATACGCAGTATTTT.

This clone has just a few counts. This chain joins TRBV6-2 or TRBV6-3 and TRBJ2-3; D possibly uses TRBD1 or TRBD2 (5 bases each). The germline V and J ends were trimmed by 8 bases and 4 bases, with 16 bases remaining between them. The length of the CDR3 is 14 residues. Germline loops: CDR1 MNHEY, CDR2 SVGEGT. For the CDR3, the DNA is TGTGCCAGCCTCGTGACAGTGGGAGCAGATACGCAGTATTTT. Residues: CASLVTVGADTQYF.

This clone is categorized as medium-sized. The chain employs TRBV19 and TRBJ1-2; possibly TRBD1 for D (5 bases). The CDR3 runs to 15 residues. The germline V gene has CDR1 LNHDA and CDR2 SQIVND (reference sequence). With 9 bases removed from V and 5 bases from J, the gap between germline ends came to 22 bases. Here the CDR3 reads CASLSRGSPPYGYTF. The CDR3 region has the DNA TGTGCCAGCTTATCTAGGGGCAGCCCCCCTTATGGCTACACCTTC.

The genes are TRBV7-9 and TRBJ2-5, with D perhaps being TRBD1 or TRBD2 (5 bases each). The CDR3 runs 16 residues. Germline V gene lookup returns CDR1 SEHNR and CDR2 FQNEAQ (reference sequence). V was cut by 5 bases and J by 0 bases, with 16 bases left in between. In DNA, the CDR3 is TGTGCCAGCAGCACAACCGGGGCTTCGTACCAAGAGACCCAGTACTTC. Its translation: CASSTTGASYQETQYF.

CDR3 coding DNA: TGCGCCAGCAGCCAAGACCGTACAGGGGCGAATGGCTACACCTTC. This encodes CASSQDRTGANGYTF. This chain connects TRBV4-3 to TRBJ1-2; TRBD1 aligns across 7 bases. The junction had 7 bases not matched to a gene; V was cut back by 0 bases and J by 6 bases. Germline CDR1 reads LGHNA; CDR2 reads YSLEER. This CDR3 contains 15 residues.

A few counts support this clone. The chain combines TRBV6-1 with TRBJ1-5, with 8 bases aligning to TRBD1. Germline values: CDR1 MNHNS, CDR2 SASEGT. The CDR3 has 14 amino acids. J gave up 6 bases and V 6 bases, and 7 bases lay outside the gene matches. CDR3 nucleotide sequence: TGTGCCAGCAGCTCGACAGGGGAGTGTCAGCCCCAGCATTTT. It translates to CASSSTGECQPQHF.

This clone appeared many times. The same CDR3 arises from other DNA sequences in this sample as well. The CDR3 reads CASSQVAGAGELFF. The CDR3 region has the DNA TGTGCCAGCAGCCAAGTAGCGGGCGCCGGGGAGCTGTTTTTT. The chain couples TRBV14 to TRBJ2-2; TRBD2 matches 7 bases. V shed 1 base and J 6 bases; nucleotides not matched to a gene: 2. Germline V CDR1 and CDR2: SGHDN, FVKESK. The CDR3 extends over 14 amino acids.